Shown below are 30 T cell receptor beta chains from a single sample sequenced in a study of cytomegalovirus exposure and HLA in healthy donors. PCR used 60 Vbeta primers and 13 Jbeta primers. Data came from immunoSEQ multiplex PCR; TCRdb stores just in-frame clones and leaves some out. Its clone listing holds fewer than 95,000 clones. The sequenced material came from PBMCs. The source is a woman aged 40 to 49 in good health and CMV-seropositive.

This rearrangement joins TRBV2 to TRBJ1-5, with unresolved D. The V gene's germline CDR1 is SNHLY and CDR2 FYNNEI. This CDR3 is 13 amino acids long. V was shortened by 5 bases and J by 5 bases, with 10 bases between the two germline ends. The CDR3 nucleotides are TGTGCCAGCAGTCCCTACGAGGATCAGCCCCAGCATTTT. Protein: CASSPYEDQPQHF. The full variable domain, with the rest looked up from reference TRBV2 and TRBJ1-5, is EPEVTQTPSHQVTQMGQEVILRCVPISNHLYFYWYRQILGQKVEFLVSFYNNEISEKSEIFDDQFSVERPDGSNFTLKIRSTKLEDSAMYFCASSPYEDQPQHFGDGTRLSIL.

The rearrangement joins TRBV2 to TRBJ1-2; D gene unclear. CDR1 is SNHLY and CDR2 is FYNNEI in the germline V gene. This CDR3 is built from 15 residues. Deletions cut 4 bases from V and 2 bases from J, with 14 bases between. The CDR3 here is CASSGGRTINYGYTF. CDR3 nucleotide sequence: TGTGCCAGCAGTGGGGGTCGGACTATAAACTATGGCTACACCTTC.

V usage is TRBV13 and J usage is TRBJ1-3, with unresolved D. The CDR3 is made up of 11 amino acids. Trimming cost V 5 bases and J 4 bases, with 3 bases left between them. CDR1 and CDR2 (germline): PRHDT, FYEKMQ (reference sequence). CDR3 protein: CASSQGNTIYF. Written as DNA, the CDR3 is TGTGCCAGCAGCCAGGGAAACACCATATATTTT.

The rearrangement links TRBV10-3 to TRBJ2-5, with D unclear. CDR3 length: 13 residues. Trimming cost V 1 base and J 3 bases, with 6 bases left between them. CDR1 ENHRY and CDR2 SYGVKD come from the germline V gene. The chain's CDR3 is CAISEWREETQYF. The CDR3 region has the DNA TGTGCCATCAGTGAGTGGAGAGAAGAGACCCAGTACTTC.

V usage is TRBV2 and J usage is TRBJ2-7; 8 bases map to TRBD2. CDR3 length equals 16 residues. V gave up 0 bases and J gave up 7 bases; unmatched junction bases: 11. Germline CDR1 SNHLY, CDR2 FYNNEI. The CDR3 loop is CASSEARASGPREQYF. The CDR3 DNA reads TGTGCCAGCAGTGAAGCAAGAGCTAGCGGGCCCAGGGAGCAGTACTTC.

The chain uses TRBV4-1 and TRBJ2-5; 11 bases line up with TRBD2. The CDR3 is 16 amino acids. The germline V gene encodes CDR1 MGHRA and CDR2 YSYEKL. The V and J ends lost 5 bases and 0 bases, in that order; junction bases with no gene match: 5. CDR3: CASSDGTSGYQETQYF. CDR3 in DNA: TGCGCCAGCAGCGACGGGACTAGCGGATACCAAGAGACCCAGTACTTC.

The V call is TRBV11-3, the J call TRBJ1-2, with a possible D match to TRBD1 (6 bases). The germline V gene has CDR1 SGHNT and CDR2 YENEEA. CDR3 length equals 12 residues. V was shortened by 5 bases and J by 2 bases, with 6 bases between the two germline ends. CDR3 sequence (DNA): TGTGCCAGCAGCCAGGGGAACTATGGCTACACCTTC. Protein: CASSQGNYGYTF. Looking up the rest from reference TRBV11-3 and TRBJ1-2 gives the full variable domain: EAGVVQSPRYKIIEKKQPVAFWCNPISGHNTLYWYLQNLGQGPELLIRYENEEAVDDSQLPKDRFSAERLKGVDSTLKIQPAELGDSAVYLCASSQGNYGYTFGSGTRLTVV.

The chain recombines TRBV2 with TRBJ1-1; TRBD1 agrees at 7 bases. The V gene end was trimmed by 8 bases and the J gene end by 1 base; junction bases not matched to a gene: 10. The CDR3 covers 15 residues. Per germline, CDR1 SNHLY and CDR2 FYNNEI. The CDR3 nucleotides are TGTGCCAGCCAAATTACGAGACAGGGGAACACTGAAGCTTTCTTT. This encodes CASQITRQGNTEAFF.

V gene TRBV11-2 combines with J gene TRBJ2-3, with 9 bases lining up with TRBD2. CDR3 length equals 18 residues. Germline values: CDR1 SGHAT, CDR2 FQNNGV. The ends lost 4 bases at V and 7 bases at J; junction bases unmatched: 18. CDR3 sequence: CASSSVRRKRGDRNTQYF. Here the CDR3 DNA reads TGTGCCAGCAGCTCCGTCCGGAGGAAGCGGGGGGATCGAAATACGCAGTATTTT.

The gene calls are TRBV2 and TRBJ1-1, with a possible D match to TRBD1 (5 bases). The CDR3 length is 15 residues. With 7 bases removed from V and 4 bases from J, the gap between germline ends came to 19 bases. Germline V gene lookup returns CDR1 SNHLY and CDR2 FYNNEI. The CDR3 here is CASTIDGGGSTEAFF. CDR3 in DNA: TGTGCCAGCACTATCGACGGGGGAGGCTCCACTGAAGCTTTCTTT.

The chain combines TRBV5-3 with TRBJ1-1; 8 positions agree with TRBD1. TRBV5-3 has ORF status, its function being uncertain. This CDR3 has 19 residues. Germline trimming cut 0 bases from V and 3 bases from J; bases unmatched to any gene: 16. CDR3 sequence reads: CARSLGTGCQEIAHTEAFF. The CDR3 bases are TGTGCCAGAAGCTTGGGGACAGGGTGTCAAGAGATCGCCCACACTGAAGCTTTCTTT.

The chain combines TRBV11-1 with TRBJ2-5, with D tentatively TRBD2 (6 bases). The closer fit of TRBJ2-7 to the DNA end suggests the J call may be wrong. From germline, CDR1 is SGHAT and CDR2 FQDESV (reference sequence). CDR3 size: 13 residues. Here the CDR3 DNA reads TGTGCCAGCAGCTTTAGCGGATCCTACGAGCAGTACTTC. Residues: CASSFSGSYEQYF.

The J gene is TRBJ1-2, the V gene TRBV5-1; D may be TRBD1 (6 bases). CDR3 size: 16 residues. CDR1 SGHRS and CDR2 YFSETQ come from the germline V gene. Trimming left V 1 base short and J 3 bases short, with 16 bases between. The CDR3 DNA is TGCGCCAGCAGCTTGAGGGGCGGGGGGCCCGACTATGGCTACACCTTC. Residues: CASSLRGGGPDYGYTF.

This chain joins TRBV4-1 and TRBJ2-5; perhaps TRBD1 as D (6 bases). The J call is in doubt because the DNA end fits TRBJ2-7 better. This CDR3 comprises 15 residues. Germline-derived CDR1 and CDR2 are MGHRA and YSYEKL. The CDR3 DNA follows: TGCGCCAGCAGCCAAGGGGGGCATTCTTCCTACGAGCAGTACTTC. Translated, it gives CASSQGGHSSYEQYF.

V gene TRBV18 combines with J gene TRBJ1-5; a weak D match, TRBD1 (6 bases). Germline values: CDR1 KGHSH, CDR2 LQKENI. V was shortened by 6 bases and J by 4 bases, with 16 bases between the two germline ends. This CDR3 has 15 residues. The CDR3, as DNA: TGTGCCAGCTCCCCCGAGGGGGGGCGGAATCAGCCCCAGCATTTT. Translating it yields CASSPEGGRNQPQHF.

V usage is TRBV7-8 and J usage is TRBJ2-3; TRBD2 matches at 13 bases. Germline V CDR1 and CDR2: SGHVS, FQNEAQ. Unmatched junction bases numbered 5, after V lost 5 bases and J lost 0 bases. The CDR3 consists of 17 residues. The chain's CDR3 is CASSARLAGGSTDTQYF. The CDR3 DNA sequence: TGTGCCAGCAGCGCTCGACTAGCGGGGGGTAGCACAGATACGCAGTATTTT.

The rearrangement uses TRBV28 and TRBJ2-5; 8 positions agree with TRBD2. The J call may be mistaken, given a closer DNA end match to TRBJ2-7. The CDR3 consists of 16 residues. Germline-derived CDR1 and CDR2 are MDHEN and SYDVKM. The CDR3 nucleotides read TGTGCCAGCAGTTTATATTCCAGCGGGAGACTTCGCGAGCAGTACTTC. Protein product: CASSLYSSGRLREQYF.

This chain connects TRBV11-2 to TRBJ2-7; 9 positions agree with TRBD2. This CDR3 is built from 13 residues. Trimming removed 1 base from V and 12 bases from J; junction bases left unmatched: 7. Germline V gives CDR1 SGHAT, CDR2 FQNNGV. This CDR3 reads CASSLGASGESYF. The DNA of the CDR3 is TGTGCCAGCAGCTTAGGGGCTAGCGGGGAGTCGTACTTC.

The chain is built from TRBV6-4 and TRBJ2-3; 9 nucleotides match TRBD2. The J segment lost 5 bases and the V segment lost 0 bases, leaving 3 bases of the junction unmatched. The length of the CDR3 is 15 residues. Germline V gene data show CDR1 as MRHNA and CDR2 as SNTAGT. CDR3 nucleotides: TGTGCCAGCAGTGACTCAGCGGGGGGCGGAGATACGCAGTATTTT. It yields the protein CASSDSAGGGDTQYF.

The J gene is TRBJ1-2, the V gene TRBV29-1; perhaps TRBD1 as D (5 bases). V lost 5 bases and J 5 bases, leaving 30 bases between the germline ends. The CDR3 is 18 amino acids. Germline values: CDR1 SQVTM, CDR2 ANQGSEA. CDR3 DNA: TGCAGCGTTTATTTCGTTTACTGGGGCCCGGACGGAACGTATGGCTACACCTTC. Translating gives CSVYFVYWGPDGTYGYTF.

The gene calls are TRBV10-3 and TRBJ2-4, with D possibly matching TRBD1 (5 bases). The CDR3 is 18 amino acids. Germline assignment: CDR1 ENHRY and CDR2 SYGVKD. Between the trimmed V and J ends, which lost 2 bases and 0 bases, there was a span of 17 bases. CDR3 protein: CAISEQGNRQLAKNIQYF. CDR3 coding DNA: TGTGCCATCAGTGAGCAGGGAAACAGACAACTAGCCAAAAACATTCAGTACTTC.

The V gene is TRBV13, the J gene TRBJ2-7; 8 bases match TRBD2. Germline-derived CDR1 and CDR2 are PRHDT and FYEKMQ (reference sequence). V lost 6 bases, J lost 2 bases, and 6 bases stayed unmatched. The CDR3 spans 14 residues. The CDR3 DNA sequence: TGTGCCAGCAGGCGTAGCGGGACGCCCTACGAGCAGTACTTC. Amino acid sequence: CASRRSGTPYEQYF. The full variable domain, completed using reference TRBV13 and TRBJ2-7, is AAGVIQSPRHLIKEKRETATLKCYPIPRHDTVYWYQQGPGQDPQFLISFYEKMQSDKGSIPDRFSAQQFSDYHSELNMSSLELGDSALYFCASRRSGTPYEQYFGPGTRLTVT.

V gene TRBV2 combines with J gene TRBJ2-1; 15 bases fit TRBD2. In germline, CDR1 is SNHLY, CDR2 FYNNEI. There are 15 residues in the CDR3. V was clipped by 6 bases and J by 9 bases; unmatched bases: 6. The CDR3 here is CASRAGTSGRSEQFF. CDR3 sequence (DNA): TGTGCCAGCAGGGCCGGGACTAGCGGGAGGTCTGAGCAGTTCTTC. Based on the CDR3 plus reference TRBV2 and TRBJ2-1, the full variable domain is EPEVTQTPSHQVTQMGQEVILRCVPISNHLYFYWYRQILGQKVEFLVSFYNNEISEKSEIFDDQFSVERPDGSNFTLKIRSTKLEDSAMYFCASRAGTSGRSEQFFGPGTRLTVL.

The chain uses TRBV7-9 and TRBJ1-2; 7 bases line up with TRBD1. Per germline, CDR1 SEHNR and CDR2 FQNEAQ (reference sequence). The J segment lost 4 bases and the V segment lost 7 bases, leaving 6 bases of the junction unmatched. The CDR3 totals 13 residues. The chain's CDR3 is CASTPTGPYGYTF. The DNA of the CDR3 is TGTGCCAGCACTCCGACAGGGCCCTATGGCTACACCTTC. Full variable domain (rest looked up from reference TRBV7-9 and TRBJ1-2): DTGVSQNPRHKITKRGQNVTFRCDPISEHNRLYWYRQTLGQGPEFLTYFQNEAQLEKSRLLSDRFSAERPKGSFSTLEIQRTEQGDSAMYLCASTPTGPYGYTFGSGTRLTVV.

A note on this clone: Compared with germline, one end of the junction differs, possibly owing to a read error. V gene TRBV18 combines with J gene TRBJ2-2; possible D gene TRBD1, 6 bases. The CDR3 covers 16 residues. Germline-derived CDR1 and CDR2 are KGHSH and LQKENI. The CDR3: CASSPAGAENAGELFF. CDR3 nucleotide sequence: TGTGCCAGCTCACCCGCAGGGGCGGAGAACGCCGGGGAGCTGTTTTTT.

The chain joins TRBV4-1 to TRBJ1-2; a weak D match, TRBD1 (5 bases). The CDR3 extends over 18 amino acids. CDR1 and CDR2 (germline): MGHRA, YSYEKL. Trimming cost V 0 bases and J 1 base, with 18 bases left between them. CDR3 DNA: TGCGCCAGCAGCCAAGATCGATTTTGGACAAGGAGTAACTATGGCTACACCTTC. Its translation: CASSQDRFWTRSNYGYTF.

The chain recombines TRBV7-2 with TRBJ1-2; D is unresolved. V dropped 4 bases and J dropped 8 bases, with 17 bases sitting between them. The CDR3 length is 14 residues. From germline, CDR1 is SGHTA and CDR2 FQGNSA. Here the CDR3 reads CASSSYGSEGGYTF. The CDR3 DNA is TGTGCCAGCAGCTCCTACGGGTCGGAAGGAGGCTACACCTTC.

The chain has TRBV5-1 and TRBJ2-1; no reliable D call. Germline CDR1 is SGHRS and CDR2 is YFSETQ. This CDR3 comprises 11 residues. Trimming took off 5 bases at V and 7 bases at J, with 7 bases between the two ends. Here the CDR3 DNA reads TGCGCCAGCAGGCAAGAGAATGAGCAGTTCTTC. This translates into CASRQENEQFF.

The J gene is TRBJ1-2, the V gene TRBV6-5; 10 bases agree with TRBD1. J lost 7 bases, V lost 5 bases, and 7 bases had no gene match. From germline, CDR1 is MNHEY and CDR2 SVGAGI. The CDR3 spans 14 residues. In DNA form, the CDR3 reads TGTGCCAGCAGTCGGGCCGACAGGGGGCCTGGCTACACCTTC. It encodes CASSRADRGPGYTF.

The CDR3 DNA follows: TGTGCCAGCAGCGAGGGAAGGGGGCTCCTCGAGCAGTACTTC. This sequence encodes CASSEGRGLLEQYF. The chain employs TRBV7-9 and TRBJ2-7, with 7 bases that match TRBD1. J was trimmed by 6 bases and V by 5 bases; bases with no gene match: 10. This CDR3 spans 14 amino acids. The germline V gene has CDR1 SEHNR and CDR2 FQNEAQ (reference sequence).